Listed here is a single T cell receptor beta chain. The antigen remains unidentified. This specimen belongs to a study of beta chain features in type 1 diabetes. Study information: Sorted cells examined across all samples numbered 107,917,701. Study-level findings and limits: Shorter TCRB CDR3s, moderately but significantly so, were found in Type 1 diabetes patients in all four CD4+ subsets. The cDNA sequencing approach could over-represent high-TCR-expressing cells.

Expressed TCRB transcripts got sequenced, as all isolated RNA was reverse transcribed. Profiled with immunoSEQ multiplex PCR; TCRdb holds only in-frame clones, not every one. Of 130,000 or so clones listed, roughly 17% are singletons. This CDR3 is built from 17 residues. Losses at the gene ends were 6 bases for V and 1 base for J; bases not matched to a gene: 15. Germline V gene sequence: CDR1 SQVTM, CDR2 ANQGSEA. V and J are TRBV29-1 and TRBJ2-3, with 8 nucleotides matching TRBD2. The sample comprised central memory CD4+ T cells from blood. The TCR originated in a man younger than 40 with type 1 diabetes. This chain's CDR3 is CSVSPTLGAGGTDTQYF. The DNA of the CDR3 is TGCAGCGTGAGCCCCACTTTGGGAGCGGGGGGCACAGATACGCAGTATTTT.